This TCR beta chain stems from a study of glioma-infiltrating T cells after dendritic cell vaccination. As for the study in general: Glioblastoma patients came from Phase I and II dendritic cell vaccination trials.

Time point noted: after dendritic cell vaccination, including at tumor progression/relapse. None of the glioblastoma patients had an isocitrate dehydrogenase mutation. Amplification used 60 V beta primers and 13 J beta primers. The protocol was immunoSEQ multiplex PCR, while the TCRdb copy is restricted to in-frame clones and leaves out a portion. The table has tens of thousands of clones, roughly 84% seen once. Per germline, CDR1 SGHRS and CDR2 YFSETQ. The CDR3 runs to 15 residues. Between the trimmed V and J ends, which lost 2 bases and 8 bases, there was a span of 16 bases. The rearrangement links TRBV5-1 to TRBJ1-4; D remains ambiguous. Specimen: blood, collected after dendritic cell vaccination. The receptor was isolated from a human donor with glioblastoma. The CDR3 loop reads CASSLVGQAGEKLFF. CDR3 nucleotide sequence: TGCGCCAGCAGCTTAGTAGGGCAGGCGGGGGAAAAACTGTTTTTT.